A single sample is the source of the 7 T cell receptor beta chains below, sequenced in a study of cytomegalovirus exposure and HLA in healthy donors. Data came from immunoSEQ multiplex PCR; TCRdb stores just in-frame clones and leaves some out. In the table there are more than 100,000 clones, approximately 88% of which are singletons. Sequenced input: PBMCs. These receptors all stem from a woman between 18 and 30 years old in good health and CMV-seropositive.

In this sample, this clone turned up a few times. The rearrangement links TRBV6-1 to TRBJ1-5, with unresolved D. With 1 base removed from V and 7 bases from J, the gap between germline ends came to 8 bases. Per germline, CDR1 MNHNS and CDR2 SASEGT. CDR3 size: 13 residues. As DNA, the CDR3 is TGTGCCAGCAGTGAAGGATTGGAGCAGCCCCAGCATTTT. As protein: CASSEGLEQPQHF.

This chain links TRBV6-5 with TRBJ2-1, with 8 bases identical to TRBD2. The CDR3 totals 11 residues. V was pared by 5 bases and J by 12 bases, with 3 bases of the junction left unmatched. Germline CDR1 reads MNHEY; CDR2 reads SVGAGI. The chain's CDR3 is CASSHTSGQFF. In DNA form, the CDR3 reads TGTGCCAGCAGTCACACTAGCGGGCAGTTCTTC.

V and J are TRBV7-2 and TRBJ1-2; weak D call: TRBD1 (6 bases). V was shortened by 5 bases and J by 1 base, with 11 bases between the two germline ends. Germline V gene data show CDR1 as SGHTA and CDR2 as FQGNSA. The CDR3 is 14 residues long. In DNA form, the CDR3 reads TGTGCCAGCAGCCTGGACAGAGATAACTATGGCTACACCTTC. It specifies CASSLDRDNYGYTF.

The genes are TRBV27 and TRBJ2-1; TRBD2 is a possible D gene (5 bases). The CDR3 consists of 15 residues. Trimming took 4 bases from V and 4 from J, leaving 14 bases between them. Germline lookup yields CDR1 MNHEY and CDR2 SMNVEV (reference sequence). The CDR3, as DNA: TGTGCCAGCAGTTCCTCTAGCATTTCGTACAATGAGCAGTTCTTC. Protein sequence: CASSSSSISYNEQFF.

This clone was seen a single time. J is TRBJ2-2 and V is TRBV4-2; possibly TRBD2 for D (5 bases). There are 15 residues in the CDR3. Germline V gene lookup returns CDR1 LGHNA and CDR2 YNFKEQ. V lost 0 bases to trimming and J lost 7 bases, with 12 bases between them. CDR3 bases: TGTGCCAGCAGCCAAGACGGGAATTACGGCGGGGAGCTGTTTTTT. This sequence encodes CASSQDGNYGGELFF.

This rearrangement joins TRBV18 to TRBJ1-1, with D hard to call. This CDR3 is 13 amino acids long. V shed 0 bases and J shed 4 bases, with 6 bases lying between them. Germline-derived CDR1 and CDR2 are KGHSH and LQKENI. For the CDR3, the DNA is TGTGCCAGCTCACCACCGAGCGGCACTGAAGCTTTCTTT. This codes for CASSPPSGTEAFF.

This clone appeared a single time. V is TRBV11-3 and J is TRBJ1-3; D might be TRBD1 (5 bases). V lost 1 base and J lost 4, with 14 bases in between. Germline lookup yields CDR1 SGHNT and CDR2 YENEEA. CDR3 size: 16 residues. CDR3 nucleotides: TGTGCCAGCAGCTTAGGCTCCGGACACAACGGAAACACCATATATTTT. Its translation is CASSLGSGHNGNTIYF. Supplemented by reference TRBV11-3 and TRBJ1-3, the full variable domain reads EAGVVQSPRYKIIEKKQPVAFWCNPISGHNTLYWYLQNLGQGPELLIRYENEEAVDDSQLPKDRFSAERLKGVDSTLKIQPAELGDSAVYLCASSLGSGHNGNTIYFGEGSWLTVV.